The rows below give T cell receptor beta chains drawn from one sample of a study of blood T cell repertoires in COVID-19. TCRdb keeps only in-frame clones here, not all; method: immunoSEQ multiplex PCR. The repertoire includes over 100,000 clones, roughly four fifths of them detected once, and 4% to 5.5% sits in the top ten. The sample taken for sequencing was peripheral blood. Source of these receptors: a man aged 60 to 75 with acute or convalescent COVID-19. CDR3s include the opening cysteine and the closing phenylalanine or tryptophan. D genes are given only for firm matches. Not all rows give a size; the values are once, few, many and, for expanded clones, a class.

V gene: TRBV19; clone size: NA; J gene: TRBJ1-2; D gene: NA; CDR3 DNA: TGTGCCAGTAGTATGGTCACGGGGGGCGCCGGCTATGGCTACACCTTC; CDR3 protein: CASSMVTGGAGYGYTF
V gene: TRBV6-5; clone size: NA; J gene: TRBJ2-1; D gene: TRBD2; CDR3 DNA: TGTGCCAGCAGTTACTCAGTAGCGGGAGCTACTAGCGAGCAGTTCTTC; CDR3 protein: CASSYSVAGATSEQFF
V gene: TRBV5-1; clone size: NA; J gene: TRBJ2-5; D gene: TRBD2; CDR3 DNA: TGCGCCAGCAGCCAGCCACTAGCGGGGGGGCGCGAGACCCAGTACTTC; CDR3 protein: CASSQPLAGGRETQYF
V gene: TRBV3-1/TRBV3-2; clone size: NA; J gene: TRBJ2-3; D gene: TRBD1; CDR3 DNA: TGTGCCAGCAGCCAAGGTCTAAGGGGGCGCACAGATACGCAGTATTTT; CDR3 protein: CASSQGLRGRTDTQYF
V gene: TRBV19; clone size: NA; J gene: TRBJ1-6; D gene: NA; CDR3 DNA: TGTGCCAGTAGACAAGCTCGGGATTCACCCCTCCACTTT; CDR3 protein: CASRQARDSPLHF
V gene: TRBV7-9; clone size: NA; J gene: TRBJ1-5; D gene: NA; CDR3 DNA: TGTGCCAGCAGCTTAGCCCAGGGAACGATCCTGATTAGCAATCAGCCCCAGCATTTT; CDR3 protein: CASSLAQGTILISNQPQHF
V gene: TRBV7-2; clone size: NA; J gene: TRBJ2-1; D gene: NA; CDR3 DNA: TGTGCCAGCAGCTTTTCGACACAAAACAATGAGCAGTTCTTC; CDR3 protein: CASSFSTQNNEQFF
V gene: TRBV7-2; clone size: NA; J gene: TRBJ2-1; D gene: TRBD2; CDR3 DNA: TGTGCCAGCAGCTTAGACGGCGGGGGGTTTGATGAGCAGTTCTTC; CDR3 protein: CASSLDGGGFDEQFF
V gene: TRBV7-2; clone size: NA; J gene: TRBJ2-1; D gene: NA; CDR3 DNA: TGTGCCAGCAGCTTAGTTTCCGGGGACAATGAGCAGTTCTTC; CDR3 protein: CASSLVSGDNEQFF
V gene: TRBV11-3; clone size: NA; J gene: TRBJ1-6; D gene: NA; CDR3 DNA: TGTGCCAGCAGCTTAGATAATAGTTTTAATTCACCCCTCCACTTT; CDR3 protein: CASSLDNSFNSPLHF
V gene: TRBV5-8; clone size: NA; J gene: TRBJ1-2; D gene: NA; CDR3 DNA: TGTGCCAGCAGCTTGGGGGGCGATATCCCCTATGGCTACACCTTC; CDR3 protein: CASSLGGDIPYGYTF
V gene: TRBV6-5; clone size: NA; J gene: TRBJ2-1; D gene: NA; CDR3 DNA: TGTGCCAGCAGTTACTCGAGCGGAAAGCAGTTCTTC; CDR3 protein: CASSYSSGKQFF
V gene: TRBV7-8; clone size: NA; J gene: TRBJ1-2; D gene: TRBD1; CDR3 DNA: TGTGCCAGCAGCTGGGACAGGACGGATGGCTACACCTTC; CDR3 protein: CASSWDRTDGYTF
V gene: TRBV3-1/TRBV3-2; clone size: NA; J gene: TRBJ1-2; D gene: NA; CDR3 DNA: TGTGCCAGCAGCCAACGGGTGATAGCTAACTATGGCTACACCTTC; CDR3 protein: CASSQRVIANYGYTF
V gene: TRBV7-8; clone size: NA; J gene: TRBJ2-2; D gene: NA; CDR3 DNA: TGTGCCAGCAGCTTAGTCCCTAGTCGAGAGGGCGGGGAGCTGTTTTTT; CDR3 protein: CASSLVPSREGGELFF
V gene: TRBV15; clone size: few; J gene: TRBJ1-4; D gene: TRBD1; CDR3 DNA: TGTGCCACCAGCAGAGCTCCCGGACAGGGCGAAAAACTGTTTTTT; CDR3 protein: CATSRAPGQGEKLFF
V gene: TRBV12-2; clone size: NA; J gene: TRBJ2-5; D gene: NA; CDR3 DNA: TGTGCAAGTCGCTTAGCGGGACCCGGTAGCGGGAGTTCGGAGACCCAGTACTTC; CDR3 protein: CASRLAGPGSGSSETQYF
V gene: TRBV14; clone size: NA; J gene: TRBJ2-3; D gene: TRBD2; CDR3 DNA: TGTGCCAGCAGCCAAGGGACTAGAGGTTATGATACGCAGTATTTT; CDR3 protein: CASSQGTRGYDTQYF
V gene: TRBV5-6; clone size: NA; J gene: TRBJ2-2; D gene: NA; CDR3 DNA: TGTGCCAGCAGCTTGGGGTACGGAACAGGGTTTAACACCGGGGAGCTGTTTTTT; CDR3 protein: CASSLGYGTGFNTGELFF
V gene: TRBV6-5; clone size: few; J gene: TRBJ2-3; D gene: NA; CDR3 DNA: TGTGCCAGCAGCTCGGGATCCCACGGAACAGATACGCAGTATTTT; CDR3 protein: CASSSGSHGTDTQYF
V gene: TRBV5-1; clone size: NA; J gene: TRBJ2-3; D gene: TRBD2; CDR3 DNA: TGCGCCAGCAGCTACCCCCTAGCGGGGGGCACAGATACGCAGTATTTT; CDR3 protein: CASSYPLAGGTDTQYF
V gene: TRBV5-1; clone size: NA; J gene: TRBJ1-2; D gene: NA; CDR3 DNA: TGCGCCAGCAGCTTGGTGGCCGACTATGGCTACACCTTC; CDR3 protein: CASSLVADYGYTF
V gene: TRBV24-1; clone size: NA; J gene: TRBJ2-1; D gene: NA; CDR3 DNA: TGTGCCACCAATCAACGACCCGAGGAGGAGCAGTTCTTC; CDR3 protein: CATNQRPEEEQFF
V gene: TRBV2; clone size: NA; J gene: TRBJ1-5; D gene: NA; CDR3 DNA: TGTGCCAGCAGTGCCAGGGCTGGCAATCAGCCCCAGCATTTT; CDR3 protein: CASSARAGNQPQHF
V gene: TRBV6-5; clone size: few; J gene: TRBJ1-5; D gene: NA; CDR3 DNA: TGTGCCAGCCGGGGTTGGCAGCCCCAGCATTTT; CDR3 protein: CASRGWQPQHF
V gene: TRBV7-2; clone size: NA; J gene: TRBJ2-7; D gene: NA; CDR3 DNA: TGTGCCAGCAGCCAGACGACAGGACACTACGAGCAGTACTTC; CDR3 protein: CASSQTTGHYEQYF
V gene: TRBV19; clone size: NA; J gene: TRBJ2-2; D gene: NA; CDR3 DNA: TGTGCCAGTAGTATAAATGGGCAAGGGGACACCGGGGAGCTGTTTTTT; CDR3 protein: CASSINGQGDTGELFF
V gene: TRBV7-8; clone size: few; J gene: TRBJ1-2; D gene: NA; CDR3 DNA: TGTGCCAGCAGCAGAGACCTCTTAAAGGGGAACTATGGCTACACCTTC; CDR3 protein: CASSRDLLKGNYGYTF
V gene: TRBV11-2; clone size: NA; J gene: TRBJ1-4; D gene: TRBD1; CDR3 DNA: TGTGCCAGCAGGTTTAACGGACAGGGGAATGAAAAACTGTTTTTT; CDR3 protein: CASRFNGQGNEKLFF
V gene: TRBV7-9; clone size: once; J gene: TRBJ1-1; D gene: NA; CDR3 DNA: TGTGCCAGCAGCCCAGGCCTTACAGGGTTGGGCACTGAAGCTTTCTTT; CDR3 protein: CASSPGLTGLGTEAFF
V gene: TRBV5-5; clone size: once; J gene: TRBJ1-4; D gene: TRBD1; CDR3 DNA: TGTGCCAGCAGCCTGGCCGGGACAGATAATGAAAAACTGTTTTTT; CDR3 protein: CASSLAGTDNEKLFF
V gene: TRBV28; clone size: NA; J gene: TRBJ2-7; D gene: NA; CDR3 DNA: TGTGCCAGCAGTTTCAAGGGGATCGAAGCCTACGAGCAGTACTTC; CDR3 protein: CASSFKGIEAYEQYF
V gene: TRBV19; clone size: NA; J gene: TRBJ1-5; D gene: TRBD1; CDR3 DNA: TGTGCCAGTACCGGGACAGGGGGCGCCGGCAATCAGCCCCAGCATTTT; CDR3 protein: CASTGTGGAGNQPQHF
V gene: TRBV7-3; clone size: NA; J gene: TRBJ2-1; D gene: NA; CDR3 DNA: TGTGCCAGCGCCTTGCAAGCGGTCTCGTACAATGAGCAGTTCTTC; CDR3 protein: CASALQAVSYNEQFF
V gene: TRBV5-4; clone size: NA; J gene: TRBJ2-6; D gene: TRBD1; CDR3 DNA: TGTGCCAGCAGCTTGGATCAGGGGGCGCGGTCAGGGGCCAACGTCCTGACTTTC; CDR3 protein: CASSLDQGARSGANVLTF
V gene: TRBV19; clone size: NA; J gene: TRBJ1-4; D gene: NA; CDR3 DNA: TGTGCCAGTAGTGGGCAGGCAACTAATGAAAAACTGTTTTTT; CDR3 protein: CASSGQATNEKLFF
V gene: TRBV14; clone size: NA; J gene: TRBJ2-5; D gene: NA; CDR3 DNA: TGTGCCAGCAGCCTATGGACTGAAGAGACCCAGTACTTC; CDR3 protein: CASSLWTEETQYF
V gene: TRBV7-3; clone size: NA; J gene: TRBJ2-2; D gene: TRBD2; CDR3 DNA: TGTGCCAGCAGCCCCGGGGGAGGGCAGGTACCCGGGGAGCTGTTTTTT; CDR3 protein: CASSPGGGQVPGELFF
V gene: TRBV9; clone size: NA; J gene: TRBJ2-7; D gene: NA; CDR3 DNA: TGTGCCAGCAGCGTAGTCGGGGTAGAGAGCGAGCAGTACTTC; CDR3 protein: CASSVVGVESEQYF
V gene: TRBV5-1; clone size: NA; J gene: TRBJ1-4; D gene: NA; CDR3 DNA: TGCGCCAGCAGCTTCAATGAGGGGGGGAAAAATGAAAAACTGTTTTTT; CDR3 protein: CASSFNEGGKNEKLFF